The 4 T cell receptor beta chains below were found in one sample sequenced in a study of T cell responses to AZD1222 COVID-19 vaccine. Sequenced by immunoSEQ multiplex PCR; TCRdb stores in-frame clones only, minus some. Among 100,000 to 120,000 clones, 88% were seen once, and the ten largest hold roughly 2.6%. Sequenced here: peripheral blood, sampled on day 0 of AZD1222 vaccination. These receptors all come from an adult in good health.

DNA of the CDR3: TGTGCCAGCAGGAACCGGGAATTCTCCTACAATGAGCAGTTCTTC. Protein sequence: CASRNREFSYNEQFF. This chain links TRBV28 with TRBJ2-1; perhaps TRBD2 as D (5 bases). This CDR3 comprises 15 residues. Germline CDR1 reads MDHEN; CDR2 reads SYDVKM. V lost 6 bases and J 0 bases, leaving 12 bases between the germline ends.

V gene TRBV6-1 combines with J gene TRBJ1-5; a weak D match, TRBD1 (5 bases). Per the germline V gene, CDR1 is MNHNS and CDR2 is SASEGT. The V and J ends lost 2 bases and 0 bases respectively, with 11 bases between them. The CDR3 has 16 residues. For the CDR3, the DNA is TGTGCCAGCAGTGAAAGCCGGACACTTAGCAATCAGCCCCAGCATTTT. It yields the protein CASSESRTLSNQPQHF.

The J gene is TRBJ1-4, the V gene TRBV23-1; no reliable D call. TRBV23-1 is an ORF for which the function is uncertain. The CDR3 has 16 amino acids. V shed 4 bases and J shed 2 bases, with 14 bases lying between them. The CDR3 DNA reads as TGCGCCAGCAGTCCGTCTAGCGTGCACACTAATGAAAAACTGTTTTTT. Its protein product is CASSPSSVHTNEKLFF.

The genes are TRBV4-3 and TRBJ1-2; D is unresolved. V was cut by 1 base and J by 5 bases, with 8 bases left in between. The germline CDR1 and CDR2 sequences are LGHNA and YSLEER. This CDR3 is built from 13 residues. DNA for the CDR3: TGCGCCAGCAGCCAAGGACCCCTGTATGGCTACACCTTC. Its protein product is CASSQGPLYGYTF.